What follows are 23 T cell receptor beta chains derived from one specimen sequenced in a study of T cells in Graves' hyperthyroidism and ophthalmopathy. Using RNA transcripts as the source, TCR beta CDR3 regions were amplified. The primer set for the first-round RT-PCR of the TCR CDR3 was HTBI. TCRdb redid the calling of the multiplex PCR reads with MiXCR, one entry per CDR3 protein. The table has about 380,000 distinct CDR3 sequences, 15% to 20% seen once; the top ten hold 40% to 45%. Specimen: blood. The origin of the receptors is a man aged 18 to 30 with Graves' ophthalmopathy.

The sample holds many counts of this clonotype. This rearrangement joins TRBV20-1 to TRBJ1-1; D is ambiguous. CDR3 length equals 14 residues. Trimming took off 0 bases at V and 8 bases at J, with 16 bases between the two ends. Germline CDR1 and CDR2: DFQATT and SNEGSKA (reference sequence). The DNA for the CDR3 is TGCAGTGCTAGAGATTGGGCCTCCGGGTCCGAAGCTTTCTTT. It codes for CSARDWASGSEAFF.

This chain connects TRBV7-9 to TRBJ1-4; no definite D call. Germline CDR1 reads SEHNR; CDR2 reads FQNEAQ (reference sequence). This CDR3 has 15 residues. The V end lost 5 bases, the J end lost 9 bases, and 19 bases lay between the germline ends. The CDR3 loop reads CASSAGSPAGKKLFF. CDR3 DNA: TGTGCCAGCAGCGCCGGGTCCCCGGCAGGTAAAAAACTGTTTTTT.

This chain connects TRBV4-2 to TRBJ2-7; 8 bases align to TRBD1. The V gene's germline CDR1 is LGHNA and CDR2 YNFKEQ. The CDR3 length is 13 residues. Unmatched junction bases numbered 1, after V lost 0 bases and J lost 6 bases. The chain's CDR3 is CASSQETGVEQYF. The CDR3 coding sequence is TGTGCCAGCAGCCAAGAGACAGGGGTCGAGCAGTACTTC.

This clonotype was picked up a small number of times. The chain recombines TRBV11-1 with TRBJ2-5; D is possibly TRBD2 (7 bases). V was pared by 8 bases and J by 5 bases, with 21 bases between. The CDR3 length is 15 residues. Per germline, CDR1 SGHAT and CDR2 FQDESV (reference sequence). The CDR3 protein is CASLGGPPQIETQYF. CDR3 bases: TGTGCCAGCCTCGGGGGGCCACCCCAAATCGAGACCCAGTACTTC.

This clonotype has just a few counts. This chain's CDR3 is CASIAYSANTGELFF. In DNA form, the CDR3 reads TGTGCCAGTATTGCGTACAGCGCGAACACCGGGGAGCTGTTTTTT. This chain connects TRBV19 to TRBJ2-2; D not certain. V shed 7 bases and J shed 0 bases, with 12 bases lying between them. Looked up from germline, CDR1 is LNHDA and CDR2 is SQIVND (reference sequence). The length of the CDR3 is 15 residues.

There are many counts of this clonotype. This chain joins TRBV3-1 and TRBJ1-5, with 9 bases lining up with TRBD1. The CDR3 totals 15 residues. Trimming cost V 1 base and J 10 bases; bases outside gene matches: 8. Germline assignment: CDR1 LGHDT and CDR2 YNNKEL (reference sequence). In nucleotides, the CDR3 is TGTGCCAGCAGCCAAGGAGGGACAGGGATCAATCCCCAGCATTTT. Its protein product is CASSQGGTGINPQHF. Using reference TRBV3-1 and TRBJ1-5 for the parts outside the CDR3, the full variable domain is DTAVSQTPKYLVTQMGNDKSIKCEQNLGHDTMYWYKQDSKKFLKIMFSYNNKELIINETVPNRFSPKSPDKAHLNLHINSLELGDSAVYFCASSQGGTGINPQHFGDGTRLSIL.

This clonotype was counted between two and nine times. The gene calls are TRBV13 and TRBJ2-3, with D possibly TRBD2 on 5 matching bases. Between the trimmed V and J ends, which lost 4 bases and 2 bases, there was a span of 13 bases. CDR3 length equals 15 residues. Germline V gene data show CDR1 as PRHDT and CDR2 as FYEKMQ (reference sequence). CDR3 coding DNA: TGTGCCAGCAGCTATCCGAGGGCTTCCACAGATACGCAGTATTTT. It codes for CASSYPRASTDTQYF.

This clonotype has a count of ten or more. V is TRBV3-1 and J is TRBJ1-2; unclear D gene. The germline V gene encodes CDR1 LGHDT and CDR2 YNNKEL (reference sequence). This CDR3 has 13 amino acids. V was clipped by 0 bases and J by 5 bases, with 7 bases between them. The CDR3 sequence is CASSQDSTYGYTF. The CDR3 DNA sequence: TGTGCCAGCAGCCAAGACAGCACATATGGCTACACCTTC. Variable domain in full (rest from reference TRBV3-1 and TRBJ1-2): DTAVSQTPKYLVTQMGNDKSIKCEQNLGHDTMYWYKQDSKKFLKIMFSYNNKELIINETVPNRFSPKSPDKAHLNLHINSLELGDSAVYFCASSQDSTYGYTFGSGTRLTVV.

This chain links TRBV25-1 with TRBJ1-5, with D perhaps matching TRBD1 (5 bases). The V and J ends lost 4 bases and 0 bases respectively, with 7 bases between them. This CDR3 spans 14 amino acids. The V gene's germline CDR1 is MGHDK and CDR2 SYGVNS. CDR3 loop: CASSGDDSNQPQHF. As DNA, the CDR3 is TGTGCCAGCAGTGGGGACGATAGCAATCAGCCCCAGCATTTT.

About this clonotype: Just one base apart from a much larger clone, this may be a read error. This rearrangement joins TRBV11-2 to TRBJ1-6, with unresolved D. V dropped 7 bases and J dropped 6 bases, with 13 bases sitting between them. This CDR3 is built from 14 residues. Germline-derived CDR1 and CDR2 are SGHAT and FQNNGV. The CDR3 spells CASTWALGNSPLHF. Here the CDR3 DNA reads TGTGCCAGCACCTGGGCCTTGGGTAATTCACCCCTCCACTTT.

The table lists this clonotype with many counts. The chain links TRBV7-8 to TRBJ1-2; 7 bases line up with TRBD1. Germline V gene lookup returns CDR1 SGHVS and CDR2 FQNEAQ. The trim removed 4 bases at V and 3 bases at J, leaving 11 bases unmatched. The CDR3 is made up of 16 amino acids. CDR3 region: CASSSRRQGDYYGYTF. Written as DNA, the CDR3 is TGTGCCAGCAGCTCCCGCCGACAGGGTGACTACTATGGCTACACCTTC. Supplemented by reference TRBV7-8 and TRBJ1-2, the full variable domain reads GAGVSQSPRYKVAKRGQDVALRCDPISGHVSLFWYQQALGQGPEFLTYFQNEAQLDKSGLPSDRFFAERPEGSVSTLKIQRTQQEDSAVYLCASSSRRQGDYYGYTFGSGTRLTVV.

The J gene is TRBJ2-5, the V gene TRBV7-8; the D gene is possibly TRBD2 (6 bases). This CDR3 comprises 11 residues. Trimming shortened V by 7 bases and J by 5 bases, and 8 bases separated the two germline ends. Germline V lookup: CDR1 SGHVS, CDR2 FQNEAQ. The chain's CDR3 is CASTRGETQYF. CDR3 DNA: TGTGCCAGCACCCGGGGGGAGACCCAGTACTTC. The whole variable domain, remainder taken from reference TRBV7-8 and TRBJ2-5, is GAGVSQSPRYKVAKRGQDVALRCDPISGHVSLFWYQQALGQGPEFLTYFQNEAQLDKSGLPSDRFFAERPEGSVSTLKIQRTQQEDSAVYLCASTRGETQYFGPGTRLLVL.

This clonotype was recorded at least ten times. The CDR3 sequence: CATTDRGDNEKLFF. CDR3 DNA sequence: TGTGCCACCACCGACAGGGGGGATAATGAAAAACTGTTTTTT. The genes are TRBV18 and TRBJ1-4; 9 nucleotides agree with TRBD1. Per the germline V gene, CDR1 is KGHSH and CDR2 is LQKENI. V dropped 10 bases and J dropped 4; count of bases not matched to a gene: 7. The CDR3 consists of 14 residues. The full variable domain, rest sourced from reference TRBV18 and TRBJ1-4, is NAGVMQNPRHLVRRRGQEARLRCSPMKGHSHVYWYRQLPEEGLKFMVYLQKENIIDESGMPKERFSAEFPKEGPSILRIQQVVRGDSAAYFCATTDRGDNEKLFFGSGTQLSVL.

In its sample, this clonotype was seen many times. The chain recombines TRBV12-3 or TRBV12-4 with TRBJ1-2; D is uncertain. The germline V and J ends were trimmed by 7 bases and 4 bases, with 13 bases remaining between them. The CDR3 is 13 residues long. CDR3 coding DNA: TGTGCCAGCACTTCTCGGGCGGGCTATGGCTACACCTTC. Encoded protein: CASTSRAGYGYTF.

The chain combines TRBV19 with TRBJ1-5; D gene unclear. Germline values: CDR1 LNHDA, CDR2 SQIVND (reference sequence). The length of the CDR3 is 13 residues. Trimming took off 3 bases at V and 6 bases at J, with 9 bases between the two ends. DNA for the CDR3: TGTGCCAGTAGTATTGGTACGGGTCAGCCCCAGCATTTT. Translated, it gives CASSIGTGQPQHF. The whole variable domain, filled in from reference TRBV19 and TRBJ1-5, reads DGGITQSPKYLFRKEGQNVTLSCEQNLNHDAMYWYRQDPGQGLRLIYYSQIVNDFQKGDIAEGYSVSREKKESFPLTVTSAQKNPTAFYLCASSIGTGQPQHFGDGTRLSIL.

The rearrangement joins TRBV20-1 to TRBJ2-1, with D possibly being TRBD2 (7 bases). The germline V gene encodes CDR1 DFQATT and CDR2 SNEGSKA (reference sequence). The CDR3 length is 15 residues. V lost 5 bases and J 5 bases, leaving 19 bases between the germline ends. Written as DNA, the CDR3 is TGCAGTGCTTCTACCGGGGGGCCCCTGAACAATGAGCAGTTCTTC. This encodes CSASTGGPLNNEQFF.

This clonotype was recorded at least ten times. V is TRBV3-1 and J is TRBJ1-2; unclear D gene. The CDR3 is made up of 13 amino acids. V lost 0 bases to trimming and J lost 12 bases, with 14 bases between them. In germline, CDR1 is LGHDT, CDR2 YNNKEL (reference sequence). DNA of the CDR3: TGTGCCAGCAGCCAAGAAGGTCACGATCTCCACACCTTC. Its protein product is CASSQEGHDLHTF.

This clonotype was counted ten times or more. This chain links TRBV20-1 with TRBJ1-5; D is unresolved. This CDR3 has 12 amino acids. Germline loops: CDR1 DFQATT, CDR2 SNEGSKA (reference sequence). V dropped 3 bases and J dropped 6 bases, with 9 bases sitting between them. DNA of the CDR3: TGCAGTGCTAGGAGGGTTGGTCAGCCCCAGCATTTT. It translates to CSARRVGQPQHF.

This clonotype turned up a few times. The chain recombines TRBV20-1 with TRBJ2-7, with D unresolved. Germline V gives CDR1 DFQATT, CDR2 SNEGSKA (reference sequence). V lost 5 bases and J lost 1, with 6 bases in between. CDR3 length: 11 amino acids. CDR3 sequence: CSALNSYEQYF. The CDR3 bases are TGCAGTGCTCTAAATTCCTACGAGCAGTACTTC.

This clonotype was detected ten times or more. The chain has TRBV6-1 and TRBJ1-1; unclear D gene. Germline V lookup: CDR1 MNHNS, CDR2 SASEGT. The length of the CDR3 is 14 residues. V was trimmed by 0 bases and J by 3 bases, leaving 8 bases between them. The chain's CDR3 is CASSEAQTDTEAFF. In DNA form, the CDR3 reads TGTGCCAGCAGTGAAGCGCAAACGGACACTGAAGCTTTCTTT.

This clonotype was found many times. V and J are TRBV6-1 and TRBJ1-1, with 8 bases fitting TRBD1. The CDR3 length is 16 residues. Germline lookup yields CDR1 MNHNS and CDR2 SASEGT. V shed 3 bases and J 4 bases; nucleotides not matched to a gene: 10. The CDR3 nucleotides are TGTGCCAGCAGTGATATTCTACAGGGGGGAGGCACTGAAGCTTTCTTT. This sequence encodes CASSDILQGGGTEAFF.

As to this clonotype: Since a much larger clone is just one base distant, this may be a read error. The chain has TRBV6-2 or TRBV6-3 and TRBJ2-1; 9 nucleotides align to TRBD1. The CDR3 runs 18 residues. Germline V CDR1 and CDR2: MNHEY, SVGEGT. CDR3 protein: CVSSGPSKPTQGANEQFF. CDR3 bases: TGTGTCAGCTCTGGCCCGAGCAAACCCACACAGGGGGCGAATGAGCAGTTCTTC.

This clonotype was detected ten times or more. The chain links TRBV11-2 to TRBJ1-2; D gene unclear. Germline V gives CDR1 SGHAT, CDR2 FQNNGV. This CDR3 comprises 12 residues. V was shortened by 11 bases and J by 8 bases, with 18 bases between the two germline ends. The DNA for the CDR3 is TGTGCCGCCGGGGTGGGGATTTACGGCTACACCTTC. It encodes CAAGVGIYGYTF.